The clone carrying this TCR beta chain was recorded at least ten times. These data come from a study of T cells in Graves' hyperthyroidism and ophthalmopathy. The CDR3 is 17 residues long. Germline CDR1 and CDR2: LGHDT and YNNKEL (reference sequence). V trimming: 3 bases; J trimming: 4 bases; junction bases outside the gene matches: 10. Thyroid ultrasound, orbital computed tomography, clinical symptoms, and serum thyroxine and TRAb underpinned diagnoses. The authors obtained PBMCs from 10 ml of fresh peripheral blood. The source material, RNA transcripts, was used to amplify TCR beta CDR3 regions. The HTBI primer set drove a first-round RT-PCR of the TCR CDR3. Each CDR3 protein gets one entry after TCRdb re-called the multiplex PCR reads with MiXCR. This table has about 320,000 distinct CDR3 sequences, about 15% appearing once.

Sequencing input: blood. J is TRBJ2-1 and V is TRBV3-1; 9 nucleotides agree with TRBD2. The sequence was collected from a man aged 25 to 40 with Graves' hyperthyroidism. CDR3 bases: TGTGCCAGCAGCCACTCCACTAGCGGGCCTACTTACAATGAGCAGTTCTTC. This gives the protein CASSHSTSGPTYNEQFF.